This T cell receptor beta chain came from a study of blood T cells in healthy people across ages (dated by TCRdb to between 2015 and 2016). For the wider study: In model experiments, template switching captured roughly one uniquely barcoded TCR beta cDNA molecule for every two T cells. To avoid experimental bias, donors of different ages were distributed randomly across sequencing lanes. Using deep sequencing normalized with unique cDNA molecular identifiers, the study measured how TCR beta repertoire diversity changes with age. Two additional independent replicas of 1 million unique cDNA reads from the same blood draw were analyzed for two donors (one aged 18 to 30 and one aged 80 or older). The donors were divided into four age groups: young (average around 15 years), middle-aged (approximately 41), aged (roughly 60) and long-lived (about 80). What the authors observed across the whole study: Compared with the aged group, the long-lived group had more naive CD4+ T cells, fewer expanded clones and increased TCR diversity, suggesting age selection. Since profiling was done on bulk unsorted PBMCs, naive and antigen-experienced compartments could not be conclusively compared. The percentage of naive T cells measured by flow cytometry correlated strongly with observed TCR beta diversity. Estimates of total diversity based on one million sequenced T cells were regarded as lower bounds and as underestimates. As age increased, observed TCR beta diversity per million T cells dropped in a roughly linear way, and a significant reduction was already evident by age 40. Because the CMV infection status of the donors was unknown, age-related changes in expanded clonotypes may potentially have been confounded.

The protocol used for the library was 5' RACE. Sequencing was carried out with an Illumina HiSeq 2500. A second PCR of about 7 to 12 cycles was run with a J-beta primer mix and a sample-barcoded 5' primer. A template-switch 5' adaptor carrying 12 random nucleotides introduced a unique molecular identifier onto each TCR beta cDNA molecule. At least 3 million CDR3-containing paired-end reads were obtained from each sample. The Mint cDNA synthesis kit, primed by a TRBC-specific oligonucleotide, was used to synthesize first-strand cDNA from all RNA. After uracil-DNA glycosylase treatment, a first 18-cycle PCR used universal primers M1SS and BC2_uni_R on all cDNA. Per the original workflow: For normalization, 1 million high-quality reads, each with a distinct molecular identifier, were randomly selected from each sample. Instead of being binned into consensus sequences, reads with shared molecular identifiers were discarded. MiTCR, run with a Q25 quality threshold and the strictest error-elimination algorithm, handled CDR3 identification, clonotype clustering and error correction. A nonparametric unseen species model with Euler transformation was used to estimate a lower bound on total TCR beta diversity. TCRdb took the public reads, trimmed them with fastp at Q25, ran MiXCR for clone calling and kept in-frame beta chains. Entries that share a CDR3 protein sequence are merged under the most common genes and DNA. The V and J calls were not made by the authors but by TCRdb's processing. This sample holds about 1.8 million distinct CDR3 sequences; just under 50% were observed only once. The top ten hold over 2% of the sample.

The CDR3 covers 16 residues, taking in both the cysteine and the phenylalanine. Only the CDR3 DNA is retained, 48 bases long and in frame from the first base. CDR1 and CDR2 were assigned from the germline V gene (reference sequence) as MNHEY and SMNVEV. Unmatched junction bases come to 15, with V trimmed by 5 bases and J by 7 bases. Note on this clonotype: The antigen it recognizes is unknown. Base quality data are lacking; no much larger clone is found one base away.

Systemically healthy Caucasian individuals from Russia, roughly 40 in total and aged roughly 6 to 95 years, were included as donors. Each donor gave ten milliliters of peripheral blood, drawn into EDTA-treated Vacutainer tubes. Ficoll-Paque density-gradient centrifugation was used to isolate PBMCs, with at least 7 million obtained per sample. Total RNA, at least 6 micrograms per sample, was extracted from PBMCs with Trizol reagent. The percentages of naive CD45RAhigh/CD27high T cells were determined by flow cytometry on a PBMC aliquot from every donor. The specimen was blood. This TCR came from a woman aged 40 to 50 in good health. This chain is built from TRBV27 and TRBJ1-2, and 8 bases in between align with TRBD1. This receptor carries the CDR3 CASSPYYRGSGSGYTF. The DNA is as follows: TGTGCCAGCAGTCCATACTACAGGGGGTCGGGTAGTGGCTACACCTTC.